This T cell receptor (beta chain) was identified in a study of T-cell memory formation after mild COVID-19. Whole-study findings and limits: Several responding clones turned up in pre-infection memory, indicating that cross-reactive memory may have taken part.

This clonotype has just a few counts. The antigen is undetermined. The germline V and J ends were trimmed by 3 bases and 4 bases, with 14 bases remaining between them. This CDR3 has 15 residues. Germline CDR1 is MNHNS and CDR2 is SASEGT. TCRdb reprocessed the 5' RACE reads with MiXCR, giving one entry per CDR3 protein. This table has roughly 240,000 distinct CDR3 sequences, under 20% appearing once. The chain couples TRBV6-1 to TRBJ2-3, with D unclear. The sequenced sample consisted of PBMCs or a T cell subset sorted from them (not recorded which). The sequence derives from a man younger than 30 who had mild COVID-19 (a few samples of this study predate the infection). Cell type and time point are not known. CDR3 region: CASSELLRPPDTQYF. The CDR3 DNA is TGTGCCAGCAGTGAGCTGTTAAGGCCCCCAGATACGCAGTATTTT.